The 17 T cell receptor beta chains below come from one sample, sequenced in a study of blood T cell repertoires in COVID-19. Method: immunoSEQ multiplex PCR; TCRdb's copy keeps in-frame clones and lacks some. The sample holds more than 200,000 clones, 84% seen once. The sample consisted of peripheral blood. The receptors originated from a woman aged 80 or older with COVID-19, enrolled during active disease.

J is TRBJ1-5 and V is TRBV6-6; D gene unclear. The CDR3 has 16 residues. CDR1 is MNHNY, CDR2 SVGAGI, per germline (reference sequence). The V end lost 2 bases, the J end lost 7 bases, and 18 bases lay between the germline ends. CDR3 protein: CASSYRLSGGGQPQHF. DNA of the CDR3: TGTGCCAGCAGTTACCGCCTTTCGGGAGGAGGACAGCCCCAGCATTTT.

This clone was observed a single time. This chain uses TRBV5-1 with TRBJ2-5; 10 positions match TRBD2. CDR3 length: 18 amino acids. V lost 2 bases, J lost 1 base, and 11 bases stayed unmatched. Germline CDR1 reads SGHRS; CDR2 reads YFSETQ. As DNA, the CDR3 is TGCGCCAGCAGCTTTGGACAGGGTACTAGCGGGGTCCAAGAGACCCAGTACTTC. Translated, it gives CASSFGQGTSGVQETQYF.

The V call is TRBV7-2, the J call TRBJ1-2; tentative D call: TRBD1 (6 bases). Germline CDR1 reads SGHTA; CDR2 reads FQGNSA. Deletions cut 5 bases from V and 2 bases from J, with 15 bases between. The CDR3 is 15 residues long. The CDR3 DNA is TGTGCCAGCAGCCCGGGCCCGGACAGCAACTATGGCTACACCTTC. Translation gives CASSPGPDSNYGYTF.

The chain uses TRBV10-3 and TRBJ2-3, with 15 bases lining up with TRBD2. The ends lost 0 bases at V and 5 bases at J; junction bases unmatched: 9. CDR3 length equals 19 residues. Germline assignment: CDR1 ENHRY and CDR2 SYGVKD. In DNA form, the CDR3 reads TGTGCCATCAGTGAGTCGAGCGGACTAGCGGGGGGGCATCTAGATACGCAGTATTTT. Translation: CAISESSGLAGGHLDTQYF.

This clone occurred a few times. The genes are TRBV10-3 and TRBJ2-2; 9 bases map to TRBD2. J gave up 6 bases and V 2 bases, and 4 bases lay outside the gene matches. The CDR3 is made up of 15 amino acids. Germline V gives CDR1 ENHRY, CDR2 SYGVKD. The CDR3 sequence: CAISEGLAGPGELFF. The CDR3, as DNA: TGTGCCATCAGTGAGGGCCTAGCGGGGCCCGGGGAGCTGTTTTTT.

The chain has TRBV5-4 and TRBJ1-5, with TRBD1 as a possible D gene (5 bases). Germline values: CDR1 SGHNT, CDR2 YYREEE (reference sequence). Trimming removed 3 bases from V and 5 bases from J, with 21 bases in between. This CDR3 has 17 residues. CDR3 bases: TGTGCCAGCAGCTGGGGTGGAGGAGGCCGGGGGGATCAGCCCCAGCATTTT. Protein sequence: CASSWGGGGRGDQPQHF.

The chain is built from TRBV3-1 (or the pseudogene TRBV3-2) and TRBJ2-5, with 7 bases identical to TRBD1. V lost 4 bases, J lost 5 bases, and 10 bases stayed unmatched. Germline V gene lookup returns CDR1 LGHDT and CDR2 YNNKEL (reference sequence). The length of the CDR3 is 15 residues. The CDR3 here is CASSLRTPRGETQYF. CDR3 DNA: TGTGCCAGCAGCCTTAGGACGCCCAGGGGGGAGACCCAGTACTTC.

The rearrangement joins TRBV5-1 to TRBJ1-2, with 7 bases lining up with TRBD1. This CDR3 contains 15 residues. Germline V gene data show CDR1 as SGHRS and CDR2 as YFSETQ. Unmatched junction bases numbered 7, after V lost 4 bases and J lost 1 base. The CDR3 DNA follows: TGCGCCAGCAGCCTGACAGGGAACTTTAACTATGGCTACACCTTC. This gives the protein CASSLTGNFNYGYTF.

The V and J genes are TRBV3-1 (or the pseudogene TRBV3-2) and TRBJ1-4, with TRBD1 as a possible D gene (6 bases). The CDR3 is made up of 17 amino acids. Between the trimmed V and J ends, which lost 3 bases and 0 bases, there was a span of 14 bases. Germline V gives CDR1 LGHDT, CDR2 YNNKEL (reference sequence). DNA for the CDR3: TGTGCCAGCAGCCACCACTGGACAGACACAACTAATGAAAAACTGTTTTTT. It yields the protein CASSHHWTDTTNEKLFF.

This clone was seen once. The gene calls are TRBV2 and TRBJ1-2; D gene ambiguous. Trimming took 5 bases from V and 2 from J, leaving 12 bases between them. Germline V gene lookup returns CDR1 SNHLY and CDR2 FYNNEI. The CDR3 runs to 14 residues. Written as DNA, the CDR3 is TGTGCCAGCAGTCTCCCGACACGCAACTATGGCTACACCTTC. Protein sequence: CASSLPTRNYGYTF.

The rearrangement uses TRBV2 and TRBJ2-7, with 7 bases matching TRBD1. The germline V gene has CDR1 SNHLY and CDR2 FYNNEI. The CDR3 spans 15 residues. V shed 3 bases and J 4 bases; nucleotides not matched to a gene: 9. The CDR3 DNA follows: TGTGCCAGCAGTGAGGCCCCCGGGACAGAGTACGAGCAGTACTTC. It is translated as CASSEAPGTEYEQYF. Full variable domain (outside the CDR3, taken from reference TRBV2 and TRBJ2-7): EPEVTQTPSHQVTQMGQEVILRCVPISNHLYFYWYRQILGQKVEFLVSFYNNEISEKSEIFDDQFSVERPDGSNFTLKIRSTKLEDSAMYFCASSEAPGTEYEQYFGPGTRLTVT.

The chain couples TRBV10-2 to TRBJ1-5; 7 positions agree with TRBD1. Trimming at V came to 0 bases and at J to 0 bases, leaving 8 bases not matched to a gene. The length of the CDR3 is 18 residues. Germline lookup yields CDR1 WSHSY and CDR2 SAAADI. The CDR3, as DNA: TGCGCCAGCAGTGAGTCGGGGACAGACAAAGGTAGCAATCAGCCCCAGCATTTT. This sequence encodes CASSESGTDKGSNQPQHF.

V is TRBV20-1 and J is TRBJ2-5; 7 bases are shared with TRBD2. The trim removed 3 bases at V and 9 bases at J, leaving 13 bases unmatched. Germline lookup yields CDR1 DFQATT and CDR2 SNEGSKA (reference sequence). The CDR3 length is 14 residues. DNA for the CDR3: TGCAGTGCTAGTAGGCCCGGGGGGAATGAGCCCCAGTACTTC. Its translation: CSASRPGGNEPQYF.

The chain links TRBV19 to TRBJ1-4; 7 nucleotides match TRBD1. This CDR3 is 14 amino acids long. The germline CDR1 and CDR2 sequences are LNHDA and SQIVND (reference sequence). V shed 8 bases, J shed 3 bases, and the junction held 6 bases outside the gene matches. CDR3 protein: CASGSTGSNEKLFF. Written as DNA, the CDR3 is TGTGCCAGTGGGTCGACAGGGTCTAATGAAAAACTGTTTTTT.

The chain is built from TRBV19 and TRBJ1-3, with no clear D. Germline loops: CDR1 LNHDA, CDR2 SQIVND (reference sequence). The V end lost 4 bases, the J end lost 2 bases, and 9 bases lay between the germline ends. This CDR3 comprises 14 residues. The CDR3 sequence is CASSRWAAGNTIYF. CDR3 bases: TGTGCCAGTAGTAGGTGGGCAGCTGGAAACACCATATATTTT.

This clone appeared a single time. Other nucleotide sequences in the sample specify the same CDR3. This chain links TRBV5-1 with TRBJ2-1, with 7 bases lining up with TRBD2. This CDR3 spans 15 amino acids. The V and J ends lost 2 bases and 4 bases, in that order; junction bases with no gene match: 6. The germline gives CDR1 SGHRS, CDR2 YFSETQ. The CDR3 is CASSLEGREYNEQFF. CDR3 in DNA: TGCGCCAGCAGCTTAGAAGGGAGGGAGTACAATGAGCAGTTCTTC.

On this clone itself: The junction and the germline gene differ at one end; a read error may be behind it. The rearrangement uses TRBV30 and TRBJ1-1; 9 positions match TRBD1. The length of the CDR3 is 15 residues. From germline, CDR1 is GTSNPN and CDR2 SVGIG (reference sequence). CDR3 loop: CAWSGGTGLNTEAFF. The CDR3 DNA reads as TGTGCCTGGAGTGGAGGGACAGGGTTGAATACTGAAGCTTTCTTT.